A single sample gave rise to the 18 T cell receptor beta chains below, sequenced in a study of blood T cell repertoires in COVID-19 (dated by TCRdb to 2019 to 2021). The library was made by the immunoSEQ multiplex PCR assay. This immuneACCESS table, as held by TCRdb, lists in-frame sequences with V and J called but not all clones. Of the missing ones, under half trace to an unresolved V gene in checked studies; the others have no known cause. Counted in this sample were fewer than 250,000 clones; 83% of them appeared once. The ten biggest clones cover roughly 4.8% of the sample. Sequences were obtained from PBMCs or T cells enriched from blood (not recorded which). These receptors originate from a woman in her forties or fifties who had been exposed to COVID-19.

In its sample, this clone was seen once. V usage is TRBV7-2 and J usage is TRBJ2-1; a weak D match, TRBD2 (5 bases). The V and J ends lost 3 bases and 9 bases respectively, with 15 bases between them. This CDR3 has 14 amino acids. Looked up from germline, CDR1 is SGHTA and CDR2 is FQGNSA. The CDR3 sequence: CASSFEGPIAEQFF. In DNA, the CDR3 is TGTGCCAGCAGCTTTGAGGGCCCGATTGCTGAGCAGTTCTTC.

This chain joins TRBV19 and TRBJ2-1; TRBD2 matches 8 bases. Germline lookup yields CDR1 LNHDA and CDR2 SQIVND (reference sequence). The ends lost 3 bases at V and 2 bases at J; junction bases unmatched: 18. The CDR3 runs 20 residues. CDR3 sequence (DNA): TGTGCCAGTAGTATTAGGCCCCCCGGGACTACTAGCGGCCCCTACAATGAGCAGTTCTTC. Translation: CASSIRPPGTTSGPYNEQFF.

V is TRBV19 and J is TRBJ1-6, with D perhaps matching TRBD1 (6 bases). In germline, CDR1 is LNHDA, CDR2 SQIVND (reference sequence). V gave up 5 bases and J gave up 4 bases, with 12 bases separating them. The CDR3 runs 15 residues. The CDR3: CASSSSGTYNSPLHF. CDR3 nucleotides: TGTGCCAGTAGTTCCTCCGGGACATATAATTCACCCCTCCACTTT.

The CDR3 loop reads CASSPGGSGGAVADTQYF. Here the CDR3 DNA reads TGTGCCAGCAGCCCGGGTGGTAGCGGGGGGGCCGTGGCAGATACGCAGTATTTT. This chain uses TRBV5-4 with TRBJ2-3; TRBD2 agrees at 11 bases. Germline V gene lookup returns CDR1 SGHNT and CDR2 YYREEE (reference sequence). The J segment lost 4 bases and the V segment lost 4 bases, leaving 14 bases of the junction unmatched. CDR3 length equals 18 residues.

The rearrangement links TRBV4-1 to TRBJ1-1; D is unresolved. Germline V gives CDR1 MGHRA, CDR2 YSYEKL. The CDR3 loop spans 16 amino acids. Trimming left V 1 base short and J 0 bases short, with 12 bases between. In DNA, the CDR3 is TGCGCCAGCAGCCAAGGACAAGGTGGCCTGAACACTGAAGCTTTCTTT. As protein: CASSQGQGGLNTEAFF.

V usage is TRBV18 and J usage is TRBJ2-1; D may be TRBD1 (6 bases). Germline-derived CDR1 and CDR2 are KGHSH and LQKENI. The CDR3 contains 16 residues. Trimming took off 1 base at V and 2 bases at J, with 12 bases between the two ends. CDR3 amino acids: CASSPRAGETYNEQFF. CDR3 DNA sequence: TGTGCCAGCTCACCACGAGCAGGGGAGACCTACAATGAGCAGTTCTTC. The full variable domain, rest sourced from reference TRBV18 and TRBJ2-1, is NAGVMQNPRHLVRRRGQEARLRCSPMKGHSHVYWYRQLPEEGLKFMVYLQKENIIDESGMPKERFSAEFPKEGPSILRIQQVVRGDSAAYFCASSPRAGETYNEQFFGPGTRLTVL.

V is TRBV11-2 and J is TRBJ1-3; D is ambiguous. Germline CDR1 and CDR2: SGHAT and FQNNGV. This CDR3 spans 11 amino acids. V dropped 2 bases and J dropped 10 bases, with 6 bases sitting between them. The CDR3 sequence: CASSLRQTIYF. The CDR3 DNA reads as TGTGCCAGCAGCTTAAGACAAACCATATATTTT. Together with reference TRBV11-2 and TRBJ1-3, the CDR3 gives the full variable domain: EAGVAQSPRYKIIEKRQSVAFWCNPISGHATLYWYQQILGQGPKLLIQFQNNGVVDDSQLPKDRFSAERLKGVDSTLKIQPAKLEDSAVYLCASSLRQTIYFGEGSWLTVV.

The chain couples TRBV19 to TRBJ1-5; 7 nucleotides match TRBD1. CDR1 is LNHDA and CDR2 is SQIVND in the germline V gene (reference sequence). Trimming cost V 3 bases and J 3 bases; bases outside gene matches: 5. The CDR3 runs 15 residues. The CDR3 loop is CASSIGQAPNQPQHF. The CDR3 DNA follows: TGTGCCAGTAGTATTGGACAGGCCCCCAATCAGCCCCAGCATTTT.

V gene TRBV6-5 combines with J gene TRBJ1-3; D is perhaps TRBD1 (6 bases). Trimming removed 8 bases at V and 5 bases at J, with 10 bases between. Germline-derived CDR1 and CDR2 are MNHEY and SVGAGI. The length of the CDR3 is 12 residues. CDR3 nucleotides: TGTGCCAGCGCCGGGACAAGAAACACCATATATTTT. Translated, it gives CASAGTRNTIYF.

V is TRBV24-1 and J is TRBJ1-1; TRBD1 agrees at 9 bases. V trimming: 1 base; J trimming: 7 bases; junction bases outside the gene matches: 9. The CDR3 is made up of 16 amino acids. Germline-derived CDR1 and CDR2 are KGHDR and SFDVKD. CDR3 loop: CATSDFEDRTGDEAFF. The CDR3 coding sequence is TGTGCCACCAGTGATTTTGAAGATCGGACAGGGGATGAAGCTTTCTTT.

This clone has only one observation. This sequence joins TRBV5-6 and TRBJ2-1; D is possibly TRBD1 (6 bases). The CDR3 loop spans 13 amino acids. V dropped 5 bases and J dropped 3 bases, with 9 bases sitting between them. In germline, CDR1 is SGHDT, CDR2 YYEEEE. CDR3 protein: CASRGTYYNEQFF. The CDR3 DNA follows: TGTGCCAGCAGAGGGACATACTACAATGAGCAGTTCTTC.

J is TRBJ2-3 and V is TRBV20-1; D is ambiguous. The V and J ends lost 0 bases and 8 bases respectively, with 6 bases between them. Germline CDR1 is DFQATT and CDR2 is SNEGSKA (reference sequence). The CDR3 covers 11 residues. The CDR3 sequence: CSARDTGTQYF. The CDR3 DNA sequence: TGCAGTGCTAGAGACACGGGTACGCAGTATTTT.

The V call is TRBV7-2, the J call TRBJ2-2; D is uncertain. Deletions cut 6 bases from V and 6 bases from J, with 8 bases between. Germline CDR1 reads SGHTA; CDR2 reads FQGNSA. The CDR3 extends over 12 amino acids. The CDR3 region has the DNA TGTGCCAGCAGTCATCATCCCGGGGAGCTGTTTTTT. This codes for CASSHHPGELFF.

The chain is built from TRBV5-1 and TRBJ1-3; TRBD1 matches at 8 bases. CDR1 SGHRS and CDR2 YFSETQ come from the germline V gene. V dropped 1 base and J dropped 4; count of bases not matched to a gene: 4. CDR3 size: 15 residues. CDR3 amino acids: CASSLRTGSGNTIYF. CDR3 DNA sequence: TGCGCCAGCAGCTTGCGGACAGGGTCGGGAAACACCATATATTTT.

The rearrangement uses TRBV28 and TRBJ2-2; maybe TRBD2 (7 bases). The V gene lost 2 bases and the J gene lost 6 bases, with 19 bases spanning the gap. CDR1 is MDHEN, CDR2 SYDVKM, per germline. The length of the CDR3 is 17 residues. The CDR3 nucleotides read TGTGCCAGCAGTTTAATAGGGGGGGTCCTTAAGCCCGGGGAGCTGTTTTTT. It is translated as CASSLIGGVLKPGELFF.

This clone appeared many times. The rearrangement links TRBV19 to TRBJ1-1; 10 nucleotides agree with TRBD1. The junction had 8 bases not matched to a gene; V was cut back by 2 bases and J by 8 bases. There are 15 residues in the CDR3. CDR1 and CDR2 (germline): LNHDA, SQIVND (reference sequence). This chain's CDR3 is CASSIRSGTGEEAFF. The CDR3 nucleotides read TGTGCCAGTAGTATAAGATCAGGGACAGGGGAAGAAGCTTTCTTT. Together with reference TRBV19 and TRBJ1-1, the CDR3 gives the full variable domain: DGGITQSPKYLFRKEGQNVTLSCEQNLNHDAMYWYRQDPGQGLRLIYYSQIVNDFQKGDIAEGYSVSREKKESFPLTVTSAQKNPTAFYLCASSIRSGTGEEAFFGQGTRLTVV.

Only one count was recorded for this clone. This chain uses TRBV29-1 with TRBJ1-1, with 9 positions matching TRBD1. CDR1 is SQVTM, CDR2 ANQGSEA, per germline. V shed 4 bases and J 8 bases; nucleotides not matched to a gene: 8. The CDR3 sequence is 13 residues long. CDR3 region: CSVAARGQGEAFF. DNA for the CDR3: TGCAGCGTTGCCGCCCGGGGACAGGGAGAAGCTTTCTTT.

This clone was recorded a few times. V is TRBV9 and J is TRBJ2-2; 7 bases are a match to TRBD1. The CDR3 has 14 residues. The trim removed 6 bases at V and 4 bases at J, leaving 6 bases unmatched. Germline V CDR1 and CDR2: SGDLS, YYNGEE. Written as DNA, the CDR3 is TGTGCCAGCAAGGGGGCCAGTGGCACCGGGGAGCTGTTTTTT. It yields the protein CASKGASGTGELFF.